This entry lists 14 T cell receptor beta chains sequenced from one sample in a study of CD8+ T cells in alopecia areata. Researchers sorted pooled cutaneous lymph node cells on the basis of CD4, CD8alpha, NKG2D, NKG2ACE and other markers. Isolated RNA was reverse transcribed into cDNA used as the sequencing template. Measured with immunoSEQ multiplex PCR; TCRdb has only the in-frame clones, and not every one. The profile covers 270,000 or so clones, none occurring a single time. The sample consisted of CD4+ T cells sorted from a lymph node. Source of these receptors: a C3H/HeJ mouse with alopecia areata. This strain has MHC haplotype H2-k.

Of note for this clone: The genes are named according to mouse. The read stops 4 residues short of the end of the CDR3; the missing end is completed from the germline J gene. The genes are TRBV13-1 and TRBJ2-3, with 8 nucleotides matching TRBD2. After removal of 0 bases from V and 3 bases from J, the junction contained 6 bases not matched to a gene. The CDR3 length is 16 residues. From germline, CDR1 is NSHNY and CDR2 SYGAGN. The DNA read from the CDR3 is TGTGCCAGCAGTGATGCATTGGGGGGGAAGGCAGAA. Encoded protein: CASSDALGGKAE. The CDR3 reads in full as CASSDALGGKAETLYF.

With respect to this clone: Each gene name is a mouse one. The CDR3 end is not reached by the read, which stops 4 residues before it; the germline J gene fills it in. The V and J genes are TRBV17 and TRBJ2-1, with 11 bases that match TRBD1. The CDR3 is 14 residues long. Germline V gene lookup returns CDR1 MNHDT and CDR2 YYDKIL. The junction had 2 bases not matched to a gene; V was cut back by 7 bases and J by 3 bases. CDR3 residues: CASIGQGAYAEQFF. The sequenced CDR3 bases are TGTGCTAGCATCGGACAGGGGGCCTATGCT.

This clone came up a few times. The gene names here belong to mouse. The CDR3 end falls 4 residues outside the read, so it is completed with the germline J gene. V gene TRBV19 combines with J gene TRBJ2-2; D is perhaps TRBD1 (6 bases). CDR3 length: 14 amino acids. The germline V and J ends were trimmed by 6 bases and 0 bases, with 9 bases remaining between them. CDR1 and CDR2 from the germline V gene are FNHDT and SITEND (reference sequence). The CDR3 loop is CASKDSPNTGQLYF. Incomplete CDR3 DNA: TGTGCCAGCAAGGACAGTCCAAACACCGGG.

Comments on this clone: Germline and genes: mouse. Read coverage stops 4 residues before the CDR3 terminus; the germline J gene supplies the remainder. The chain carries TRBV13-1 and TRBJ2-7; tentatively, D is TRBD1 (6 bases). From germline, CDR1 is NSHNY and CDR2 SYGAGN. V dropped 5 bases and J dropped 3 bases, with 9 bases sitting between them. This CDR3 is built from 12 residues. The sequenced CDR3 bases are TGTGCCAGCAGGCCGGACAGCTAT. Protein: CASRPDSY. The whole CDR3 region reads CASRPDSYEQYF.

This clone was picked up a small number of times. Mouse gene names apply. The CDR3 is cut off 4 residues early in the read; its end comes from the germline J gene. V usage is TRBV31 and J usage is TRBJ1-2, with D possibly being TRBD1 (6 bases). Germline values: CDR1 GKSSPN, CDR2 SITVG. The CDR3 covers 14 residues. Trimming took 1 base from V and 0 from J, leaving 9 bases between them. The sequenced part of the CDR3 DNA is TGTGCCTGGAGTCGGACAGTTGCAAACTCC. Translation gives CAWSRTVANS. The entire CDR3 is CAWSRTVANSDYTF. Filled out from reference TRBV31 and TRBJ1-2, the complete variable domain reads AQTIHQWPVAEIKAVGSPLSLGCTIKGKSSPNLYWYWQATGGTLQQLFYSITVGQVESVVQLNLSASRPKDDQFILSTEKLLLSHSGFYLCAWSRTVANSDYTFGSGTRLLVI.

In the case of this clone: Gene labels here are mouse ones. Read data end 4 residues before the CDR3 end; the end is taken from the germline J gene. This sample also contains other DNA sequences that code for the same CDR3. The chain has TRBV5 and TRBJ2-2; 9 bases are a match to TRBD1. From germline, CDR1 is LGHNA and CDR2 YNLKQL (reference sequence). The J segment lost 0 bases and the V segment lost 5 bases, leaving 4 bases of the junction unmatched. CDR3 length equals 16 residues. The part of the CDR3 DNA that was read is TGTGCCAGCAGCTCCCGACAGGGGGCAAACACCGGG. Translation gives CASSSRQGANTG. The entire CDR3 reads CASSSRQGANTGQLYF.

This clone was detected a few times. The gene names given are mouse names. The CDR3 end lies 4 residues beyond the end of the read and is filled in from the germline J gene. Within the sample, other DNA sequences also encode this same CDR3. The chain recombines TRBV13-1 with TRBJ2-3; tentatively, D is TRBD2 (5 bases). Germline V CDR1 and CDR2: NSHNY, SYGAGN. The CDR3 contains 14 residues. Trimming stripped 2 bases from V and 0 bases from J, with 7 bases between. Incomplete CDR3 DNA: TGTGCCAGCAGTGACTGGGTTAGTGCAGAA. Amino acids: CASSDWVSAE. The full CDR3 reads CASSDWVSAETLYF.

In the case of this clone: Genes here carry mouse names. The read finishes 4 residues shy of the CDR3 end, and the germline J gene is used to complete it. This sequence joins TRBV5 and TRBJ2-5; 9 nucleotides match TRBD2. Germline CDR1 is LGHNA and CDR2 is YNLKQL (reference sequence). Trimming at V came to 0 bases and at J to 2 bases, leaving 6 bases not matched to a gene. The CDR3 has 17 residues. The CDR3 loop reads CASSQETGGGGQDTQYF. The sequenced CDR3 bases are TGTGCCAGCAGCCAAGAGACTGGGGGAGGAGGCCAAGAC.

This clone was found a few times. Gene names denote mouse genes. The CDR3 end is not reached by the read, which stops 4 residues before it; the germline J gene fills it in. The chain carries TRBV31 and TRBJ2-2; 10 bases map to TRBD2. V was clipped by 2 bases and J by 2 bases; unmatched bases: 8. Germline V gene data show CDR1 as GKSSPN and CDR2 as SITVG. This CDR3 region has 17 residues. The CDR3 protein is CAWSGFWGGANTGQLYF. Incomplete CDR3 DNA: TGTGCCTGGAGTGGGTTCTGGGGGGGCGCGAACACCGGG.

This clone was seen a handful of times. Mouse gene names and germline throughout. Read sequence stops 4 residues before the CDR3 end, and the germline J gene provides the missing end. The chain uses TRBV19 and TRBJ1-2; D is perhaps TRBD1 (5 bases). Trimming pared 1 base from V and 0 bases from J, leaving 10 bases between. This CDR3 comprises 15 residues. Per the germline V gene, CDR1 is FNHDT and CDR2 is SITEND (reference sequence). CDR3 DNA (partial): TGTGCCAGCAGTATACGGCAGGGCGCAAACTCC. This sequence encodes CASSIRQGANS. In full, the CDR3 is CASSIRQGANSDYTF.

This clone has only a few counts. Gene names and germline match the mouse. The CDR3 extends 4 residues past the end of the read, so its final part is completed from the germline J gene. The rearrangement links TRBV4 to TRBJ2-1; 7 bases are shared with TRBD1. The CDR3 totals 13 residues. Germline V lookup: CDR1 LGHDT, CDR2 YNNKQL (reference sequence). V shed 4 bases and J 4 bases; nucleotides not matched to a gene: 1. The CDR3 bases that were read are TGTGCCAGCAGCTTGACAGGGTATGCT. Amino acids: CASSLTGYA. The whole CDR3 sequence reads CASSLTGYAEQFF.

In its sample, this clone was seen a few times. Gene names follow the mouse nomenclature. The read stops 4 residues short of the end of the CDR3; the missing end is completed from the germline J gene. Other DNA sequences of this sample code for an identical CDR3. J is TRBJ2-1 and V is TRBV5; a weak D match, TRBD1 (5 bases). The germline V gene encodes CDR1 LGHNA and CDR2 YNLKQL (reference sequence). Trimming took 3 bases from V and 0 from J, leaving 6 bases between them. The CDR3 has 14 amino acids. The CDR3 region is CASSQDNNYAEQFF. Partial CDR3 DNA: TGTGCCAGCAGCCAGGACAATAACTATGCT.

This clone has only a few counts. Germline and genes here are mouse. The identical CDR3 is also encoded by other nucleotide sequences in the sample. CDR3 sequence reads: CASRDNSYNSPLYF. The sequenced CDR3 bases are TGTGCCAGCCGGGACAATTCCTATAATTCGCCC. The chain is built from TRBV13-3 and TRBJ1-6; the D gene is possibly TRBD1 (6 bases). The read comes to an end 3 residues before the CDR3 does, leaving the germline J gene to fill in the end. TRBJ1-6 is treated as an ORF (open reading frame) with a function not yet certain. This CDR3 has 14 residues. V gave up 7 bases and J gave up 0 bases, with 8 bases separating them. From germline, CDR1 is NNHDY and CDR2 SYVADS.

This clone was observed a handful of times. Each gene name is a mouse one. The CDR3 end lies 4 residues beyond the end of the read and is filled in from the germline J gene. The rearrangement joins TRBV14 to TRBJ1-1; D might be TRBD1 (5 bases). V was pared by 5 bases and J by 1 base, with 6 bases between. CDR3 size: 12 residues. The germline gives CDR1 SGHDT, CDR2 FRDEAV. CDR3 DNA, as far as it was read: TGTGCCAGCAGGACAGAAAACACA. Its translation: CASRTENT. In full, the CDR3 is CASRTENTEVFF. Full variable domain (rest looked up from reference TRBV14 and TRBJ1-1): EAGVTQSPRYAVLQEGQAVSFWCDPISGHDTLYWYQQPRDQGPQLLVYFRDEAVIDNSQLPSDRFSAVRPKGTNSTLKIQSAKQGDTATYLCASRTENTEVFFGKGTRLTVV.